In its sample, the clone carrying this TCR beta chain was seen many times. Reasons for excluding patients were uncontrolled infection, other autoimmune disease, pregnancy or lactation. This CDR3 has 15 residues. The V gene's germline CDR1 is SGHAT and CDR2 FQDESV (reference sequence). Deletions cut 2 bases from V and 2 bases from J, with 11 bases between. TCR beta CDR3 regions were amplified from RNA transcripts. Initially, a first-round RT-PCR of the TCR CDR3 employed the HTBI primer set. One entry per CDR3 protein results from TCRdb running MiXCR on the multiplex PCR reads. The data show 300,000 to 400,000 distinct CDR3 sequences, with approximately 18% seen just once and 45% to 50% held by the top ten. The data derive from a study of T cells in Graves' hyperthyroidism and ophthalmopathy.

The clonotype was recovered from a woman in her forties or fifties with Graves' hyperthyroidism. The V call is TRBV11-1, the J call TRBJ2-3; D ambiguous. The sequenced material came from blood. CDR3 in DNA: TGTGCCAGCAGCTTATCCGACGGCTACACAGATACGCAGTATTTT. Amino acid sequence: CASSLSDGYTDTQYF. Full variable domain (missing parts from reference TRBV11-1 and TRBJ2-3): EAEVAQSPRYKITEKSQAVAFWCDPISGHATLYWYRQILGQGPELLVQFQDESVVDDSQLPKDRFSAERLKGVDSTLKIQPAELGDSAMYLCASSLSDGYTDTQYFGPGTRLTVL.